This TCR beta chain emerged from a study of T cells in localized non-small cell lung cancer. Points from the study as a whole: Higher blood T cell density went with longer overall survival. There were a median 57 of the top 100 tumor clones appearing in adjacent lung. Clonality peaked in uninvolved adjacent lung rather than tumor.

Comment on this clone: Its antigen remains unidentified.

Unmatched junction bases numbered 4, after V lost 2 bases and J lost 0 bases. This CDR3 has 15 amino acids. The V gene's germline CDR1 is SGHRS and CDR2 YFSETQ. Clones were sequenced by immunoSEQ multiplex PCR, and TCRdb holds only the in-frame ones, with some missing. The table has tens of thousands of clones, 91% seen once. Sequences were derived from peripheral blood, sampled before any cancer treatment. The gene calls are TRBV5-1 and TRBJ2-7; TRBD2 agrees at 8 bases. This clonotype originated in a man aged 35 to 69 with stage I lung adenocarcinoma. CDR3 nucleotide sequence: TGCGCCAGCAGCTTCCCGGGAGGGGGCTCCTACGAGCAGTACTTC. Its translation: CASSFPGGGSYEQYF.